This TCR beta chain comes out of a study of blood T cell repertoires in COVID-19. Study context: Collection of acute and convalescent COVID-19 samples took place in the United States, Italy and Spain. T cells, B-cell-depleted T cells, or PBMCs supplied cDNA or gDNA.

As originally analysed: Reference gene primer amplification yielded estimated nucleated cell counts. Using immunoSEQ multiplex PCR, the repertoire was profiled, and TCRdb retains in-frame clones only, with some absent. D and trimming come from the DNA, and the V and J calls and clone size come from that table. The sample holds fewer than 300,000 clones, 85% seen once. From germline, CDR1 is MGHRA and CDR2 YSYEKL. The CDR3 has 16 residues. Germline trimming cut 0 bases from V and 4 bases from J; bases unmatched to any gene: 8. The sequence was obtained from a man aged 50-60 years with active or convalescent COVID-19. The V gene is TRBV4-1, the J gene TRBJ1-2; 7 bases are a match to TRBD1. The material sequenced was peripheral blood. The CDR3 protein is CASSQDWGQGVYGYTF. For the CDR3, the DNA is TGCGCCAGCAGCCAAGATTGGGGGCAGGGGGTCTATGGCTACACCTTC.